The 26 T cell receptor beta chains given below trace back to one sample, sequenced in a study of cytomegalovirus exposure and HLA in healthy donors. A multiplex PCR was run with 60 Vbeta primers and 13 Jbeta primers. Clones were read by immunoSEQ multiplex PCR, and TCRdb kept only the in-frame ones, dropping some. This listing includes 200,000 to 250,000 clones. Sequenced: PBMCs. Receptors were obtained from a girl aged 2 to 10 in good health and CMV-seropositive.

The rearrangement joins TRBV5-4 to TRBJ1-2; D is uncertain. CDR3 length equals 15 residues. From germline, CDR1 is SGHNT and CDR2 YYREEE (reference sequence). The germline V and J ends were trimmed by 0 bases and 1 base, with 10 bases remaining between them. The CDR3 DNA follows: TGTGCCAGCAGCTTGGAAGGAGGACTTAACTATGGCTACACCTTC. This codes for CASSLEGGLNYGYTF. Using reference TRBV5-4 and TRBJ1-2 for the parts outside the CDR3, the full variable domain is ETGVTQSPTHLIKTRGQQVTLRCSSQSGHNTVSWYQQALGQGPQFIFQYYREEENGRGNFPPRFSGLQFPNYSSELNVNALELDDSALYLCASSLEGGLNYGYTFGSGTRLTVV.

The V call is TRBV6-5, the J call TRBJ2-5; the match to TRBD1 covers 8 bases. The germline gives CDR1 MNHEY, CDR2 SVGAGI. The CDR3 length is 16 residues. Trimming cost V 2 bases and J 1 base; bases outside gene matches: 6. The CDR3, as DNA: TGTGCCAGCAGTTACGGGGGACAGGCTTTCCAAGAGACCCAGTACTTC. It translates to CASSYGGQAFQETQYF.

The genes are TRBV29-1 and TRBJ1-2, with D hard to call. The germline V gene encodes CDR1 SQVTM and CDR2 ANQGSEA. CDR3 length: 14 residues. Trimming took 7 bases from V and 7 from J, leaving 22 bases between them. CDR3 in amino acids: CSARWPGETGGYTF. Here the CDR3 DNA reads TGCAGCGCTCGGTGGCCAGGTGAAACCGGTGGCTACACCTTC. Complete variable domain (other parts from reference TRBV29-1 and TRBJ1-2): SAVISQKPSRDICQRGTSLTIQCQVDSQVTMMFWYRQQPGQSLTLIATANQGSEATYESGFVIDKFPISRPNLTFSTLTVSNMSPEDSSIYLCSARWPGETGGYTFGSGTRLTVV.

This chain joins TRBV18 and TRBJ2-7, with D possibly being TRBD2 (6 bases). Germline V lookup: CDR1 KGHSH, CDR2 LQKENI. V dropped 3 bases and J dropped 5 bases, with 20 bases sitting between them. The CDR3 has 16 amino acids. CDR3 amino acids: CASSPGASGRLDEQYF. CDR3 in DNA: TGTGCCAGCTCACCCGGAGCTAGTGGGAGGCTCGACGAGCAGTACTTC.

J is TRBJ2-5 and V is TRBV4-2; TRBD2 matches 10 bases. CDR3 length equals 21 residues. V trimming: 1 base; J trimming: 2 bases; junction bases outside the gene matches: 19. Per the germline V gene, CDR1 is LGHNA and CDR2 is YNFKEQ. The CDR3 DNA follows: TGTGCCAGCAGCCAAGGTGACATCGGGACTAGCGAGAAGTCCTTTCAAGAGACCCAGTACTTC. It specifies CASSQGDIGTSEKSFQETQYF.

The rearrangement links TRBV15 to TRBJ2-7; D is ambiguous. The germline V gene encodes CDR1 LNHNV and CDR2 YYDKDF (reference sequence). CDR3 length: 14 amino acids. V was cut by 0 bases and J by 5 bases, with 11 bases left in between. CDR3 sequence: CATSRDHGTDEQYF. The CDR3, as DNA: TGTGCCACCAGCAGAGATCACGGTACGGACGAGCAGTACTTC.

The chain uses TRBV4-1 and TRBJ2-2; 7 bases agree with TRBD2. Germline V CDR1 and CDR2: MGHRA, YSYEKL. J was trimmed by 2 bases and V by 3 bases; bases with no gene match: 6. The CDR3 extends over 16 amino acids. Written as DNA, the CDR3 is TGCGCCAGCAGCCACCCCGGGACTATAAACACCGGGGAGCTGTTTTTT. Encoded protein: CASSHPGTINTGELFF.

The chain links TRBV7-2 to TRBJ1-2; no definite D call. This CDR3 has 12 residues. The germline V and J ends were trimmed by 5 bases and 8 bases, with 12 bases remaining between them. The germline gives CDR1 SGHTA, CDR2 FQGNSA. The CDR3 sequence is CASSPRSTGYTF. The CDR3 DNA follows: TGTGCCAGCAGCCCCCGCAGTACCGGCTACACCTTC.

The chain has TRBV4-1 and TRBJ1-1, with D hard to call. The CDR3 is 13 residues long. Germline V gene data show CDR1 as MGHRA and CDR2 as YSYEKL. Trimming pared 3 bases from V and 10 bases from J, leaving 15 bases between. The CDR3 coding sequence is TGCGCCAGCAGCCAGGGTGGGAGGGTTGGAGCTTTCTTT. Translated, it gives CASSQGGRVGAFF.

The chain recombines TRBV28 with TRBJ2-7; 13 bases are a match to TRBD2. This CDR3 has 21 amino acids. Germline loops: CDR1 MDHEN, CDR2 SYDVKM. V was pared by 6 bases and J by 7 bases, with 27 bases of the junction left unmatched. The CDR3 reads CASRPSPLTSGRALFMKEQYF. CDR3 nucleotides: TGTGCCAGCAGACCCAGTCCCCTCACTAGCGGGAGGGCCCTTTTTATGAAGGAGCAGTACTTC.

The chain joins TRBV28 to TRBJ2-3; 7 bases match TRBD2. V shed 3 bases and J 11 bases; nucleotides not matched to a gene: 11. Per the germline V gene, CDR1 is MDHEN and CDR2 is SYDVKM. CDR3 size: 14 residues. The CDR3 DNA follows: TGTGCCAGCAGTTTGAGGGGCGGGGGATTGGTGCAGTATTTT. It specifies CASSLRGGGLVQYF.

The rearrangement links TRBV5-1 to TRBJ2-7; 8 nucleotides align to TRBD2. This CDR3 comprises 16 residues. Germline V CDR1 and CDR2: SGHRS, YFSETQ. Germline trimming cut 1 base from V and 1 base from J; bases unmatched to any gene: 7. Here the CDR3 reads CASSLWASGGSYEQYF. CDR3 DNA: TGCGCCAGCAGCTTGTGGGCCAGCGGGGGATCCTACGAGCAGTACTTC.

The chain employs TRBV2 and TRBJ2-5, with D possibly matching TRBD1 (6 bases). Per the germline V gene, CDR1 is SNHLY and CDR2 is FYNNEI. With 8 bases removed from V and 3 bases from J, the gap between germline ends came to 10 bases. The CDR3 extends over 12 amino acids. This CDR3 is CASLYREETQYF. The DNA of the CDR3 is TGTGCCAGCCTTTACAGGGAAGAGACCCAGTACTTC. Full variable domain (rest looked up from reference TRBV2 and TRBJ2-5): EPEVTQTPSHQVTQMGQEVILRCVPISNHLYFYWYRQILGQKVEFLVSFYNNEISEKSEIFDDQFSVERPDGSNFTLKIRSTKLEDSAMYFCASLYREETQYFGPGTRLLVL.

The J gene is TRBJ2-7, the V gene TRBV5-4; maybe TRBD2 (6 bases). CDR3 size: 14 residues. Germline loops: CDR1 SGHNT, CDR2 YYREEE (reference sequence). V shed 6 bases and J shed 0 bases, with 13 bases lying between them. In DNA, the CDR3 is TGTGCCAGCACAACCCCCGGGAGCTCCTACGAGCAGTACTTC. This sequence encodes CASTTPGSSYEQYF.

The chain joins TRBV10-1 to TRBJ2-1; 7 bases map to TRBD2. The CDR3 length is 14 residues. CDR1 is WNHNN, CDR2 SYGVQD, per germline (reference sequence). V dropped 3 bases and J dropped 7; count of bases not matched to a gene: 6. CDR3 sequence: CASSEGLVRNEQFF. CDR3 nucleotide sequence: TGCGCCAGCAGTGAAGGACTAGTTAGGAATGAGCAGTTCTTC.

The chain carries TRBV5-4 and TRBJ2-1, with TRBD1 matching 8 bases. With 4 bases clipped from V and 2 bases from J, the junction kept 2 bases outside the gene matches. Germline V gene sequence: CDR1 SGHNT, CDR2 YYREEE (reference sequence). This CDR3 has 14 residues. The DNA of the CDR3 is TGTGCCAGCAGCGCAGGGGGCCCCTACAATGAGCAGTTCTTC. This sequence encodes CASSAGGPYNEQFF.

V and J are TRBV28 and TRBJ1-2; tentatively, D is TRBD1 (5 bases). CDR1 and CDR2 from the germline V gene are MDHEN and SYDVKM. The CDR3 is 14 amino acids. V lost 7 bases to trimming and J lost 2 bases, with 14 bases between them. The CDR3 DNA reads TGTGCCAGCAAGTCCGGGAGGGGAAACTATGGCTACACCTTC. The encoded protein is CASKSGRGNYGYTF.

The genes are TRBV7-3 and TRBJ2-1, with D unresolved. Trimming cost V 0 bases and J 5 bases, with 5 bases left between them. CDR3 size: 13 residues. The V gene's germline CDR1 is SGHTA and CDR2 FQGTGA. CDR3 nucleotides: TGTGCCAGCAGCTTAACCCGGGACAATGAGCAGTTCTTC. It is translated as CASSLTRDNEQFF.

V is TRBV7-3 and J is TRBJ2-1; 11 positions match TRBD2. The V gene end was trimmed by 4 bases and the J gene end by 4 bases; junction bases not matched to a gene: 3. The CDR3 extends over 15 amino acids. Per the germline V gene, CDR1 is SGHTA and CDR2 is FQGTGA. CDR3 DNA: TGTGCCAGCAGCTCCGGGACTAGCGGATACAATGAGCAGTTCTTC. Protein sequence: CASSSGTSGYNEQFF.

The chain is built from TRBV2 and TRBJ1-4; 8 bases fit TRBD1. The germline CDR1 and CDR2 sequences are SNHLY and FYNNEI. V was clipped by 5 bases and J by 0 bases; unmatched bases: 2. This CDR3 comprises 15 residues. CDR3 protein: CASSKQGATNEKLFF. CDR3 nucleotides: TGTGCCAGCAGTAAACAGGGGGCAACTAATGAAAAACTGTTTTTT.

V and J are TRBV28 and TRBJ1-5, with 7 bases fitting TRBD1. V dropped 7 bases and J dropped 2; count of bases not matched to a gene: 8. The length of the CDR3 is 15 residues. Germline CDR1 and CDR2: MDHEN and SYDVKM. The CDR3 region is CASTHRGRGNQPQHF. CDR3 bases: TGTGCCAGCACCCACAGGGGTAGAGGCAATCAGCCCCAGCATTTT.

This rearrangement joins TRBV6-5 to TRBJ1-2; D gene ambiguous. Germline V gene lookup returns CDR1 MNHEY and CDR2 SVGAGI. V dropped 0 bases and J dropped 7 bases, with 9 bases sitting between them. The CDR3 is made up of 13 amino acids. Here the CDR3 reads CASSYSVESGYTF. As DNA, the CDR3 is TGTGCCAGCAGTTACTCGGTAGAGAGTGGCTACACCTTC.

This rearrangement joins TRBV5-1 to TRBJ2-7; perhaps TRBD2 as D (5 bases). The CDR3 is 15 residues long. The V end lost 1 base, the J end lost 0 bases, and 11 bases lay between the germline ends. The V gene's germline CDR1 is SGHRS and CDR2 YFSETQ. The CDR3 nucleotides are TGCGCCAGCAGCTTGATGTCCGGGGACTCCTACGAGCAGTACTTC. Translating gives CASSLMSGDSYEQYF.

This chain connects TRBV15 to TRBJ2-7; 11 bases line up with TRBD2. The CDR3 spans 16 residues. With 1 base clipped from V and 2 bases from J, the junction kept 4 bases outside the gene matches. Germline-derived CDR1 and CDR2 are LNHNV and YYDKDF (reference sequence). The CDR3 nucleotides read TGTGCCACCAGCAGAGGCGGACTAGCGGGCGCCTACGAGCAGTACTTC. Its protein is CATSRGGLAGAYEQYF.

The chain has TRBV5-1 and TRBJ2-7; D gene unclear. This CDR3 spans 13 amino acids. Germline assignment: CDR1 SGHRS and CDR2 YFSETQ. Trimming took off 2 bases at V and 3 bases at J, with 9 bases between the two ends. The CDR3 sequence is CASSFRVGYEQYF. CDR3 bases: TGCGCCAGCAGCTTTCGCGTCGGCTACGAGCAGTACTTC.

The J gene is TRBJ1-5, the V gene TRBV27; tentatively, D is TRBD1 (5 bases). V was clipped by 3 bases and J by 6 bases, with 9 bases between them. The CDR3 extends over 13 amino acids. Germline lookup yields CDR1 MNHEY and CDR2 SMNVEV (reference sequence). CDR3 sequence (DNA): TGTGCCAGCAGTTTCAGGGTAGGTCAGCCCCAGCATTTT. This gives the protein CASSFRVGQPQHF.